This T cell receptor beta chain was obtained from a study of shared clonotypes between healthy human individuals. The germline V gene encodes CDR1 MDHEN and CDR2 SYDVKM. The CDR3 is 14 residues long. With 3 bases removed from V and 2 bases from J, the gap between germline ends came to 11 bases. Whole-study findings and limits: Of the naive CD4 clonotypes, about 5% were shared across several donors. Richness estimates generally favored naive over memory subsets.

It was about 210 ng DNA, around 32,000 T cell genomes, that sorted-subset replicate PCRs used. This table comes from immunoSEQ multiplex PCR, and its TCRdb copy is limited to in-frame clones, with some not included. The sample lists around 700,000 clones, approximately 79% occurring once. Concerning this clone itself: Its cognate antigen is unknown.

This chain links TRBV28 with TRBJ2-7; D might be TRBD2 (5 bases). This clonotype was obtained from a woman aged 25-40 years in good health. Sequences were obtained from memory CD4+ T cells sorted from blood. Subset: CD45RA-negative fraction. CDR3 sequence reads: CASSLGSEPYEQYF. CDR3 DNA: TGTGCCAGCAGTTTGGGTAGCGAGCCCTACGAGCAGTACTTC.